A selection of T cell receptor beta chains follows, all from one sample in a study of cytomegalovirus exposure and HLA in healthy donors. The protocol was immunoSEQ multiplex PCR, while the TCRdb copy is restricted to in-frame clones and leaves out a portion. This repertoire includes 70,000 or so clones. Sequencing used PBMCs. These receptors all stem from a man aged 40-50 years in good health and CMV-seronegative. Each CDR3 is given with its conserved first and last residue. The order of the fields is CDR3 DNA, CDR3 protein, D gene, V gene, J gene, clone size. A D gene is named only where the DNA matches it firmly. The size entry is marked missing in some rows and otherwise reads once, few, many or a size class.

cdr3_nt: TGCGCCAGCAGCTTGACACCAAACTATGGCTACACCTTC; cdr3_aa: CASSLTPNYGYTF; d_call: .; v_call: TRBV5-1; j_call: TRBJ1-2; clone_size: .
cdr3_nt: TGTGCCACACACGGACAGAGCTACGAGCAGTACTTC; cdr3_aa: CATHGQSYEQYF; d_call: .; v_call: TRBV28; j_call: TRBJ2-7; clone_size: .
cdr3_nt: TGTGCCAGTAGTAATCGGGGGGCTAGCGGCTACAATGAGCAGTTCTTC; cdr3_aa: CASSNRGASGYNEQFF; d_call: .; v_call: TRBV19; j_call: TRBJ2-1; clone_size: .
cdr3_nt: TGTGCCAGCAGAAGGGGACTAGCCTCCACAGATACGCAGTATTTT; cdr3_aa: CASRRGLASTDTQYF; d_call: TRBD2; v_call: TRBV6-6; j_call: TRBJ2-3; clone_size: .
cdr3_nt: TGTGCCACCGGAAGCGGGACCATGGGTGGCTACACCTTC; cdr3_aa: CATGSGTMGGYTF; d_call: .; v_call: TRBV19; j_call: TRBJ1-2; clone_size: .
cdr3_nt: TGCGCCAGCAGACCAGGGGCTGGTGATAATTCACCCCTCCACTTT; cdr3_aa: CASRPGAGDNSPLHF; d_call: .; v_call: TRBV4-3; j_call: TRBJ1-6; clone_size: .
cdr3_nt: TGTGCCAGCAGCTTAGATCGCACAGTAGGAAAACTGTTTTTT; cdr3_aa: CASSLDRTVGKLFF; d_call: .; v_call: TRBV11-2; j_call: TRBJ1-4; clone_size: .
cdr3_nt: TGTGCCAGCCCCATTGGGTTGGGGGCCGTTAATAGCAATCAGCCCCAGCATTTT; cdr3_aa: CASPIGLGAVNSNQPQHF; d_call: .; v_call: TRBV9; j_call: TRBJ1-5; clone_size: .
cdr3_nt: TGTGCCAGCAGCCCCGGACAGGGACAACGGGAGACCCAGTACTTC; cdr3_aa: CASSPGQGQRETQYF; d_call: TRBD1; v_call: TRBV7-9; j_call: TRBJ2-5; clone_size: .
cdr3_nt: TGTGCCAGCAGCTTAGGGACAGTGAACACTGAAGCTTTCTTT; cdr3_aa: CASSLGTVNTEAFF; d_call: .; v_call: TRBV7-6; j_call: TRBJ1-1; clone_size: .
cdr3_nt: TGTGCCAGCAGCTCAAGCGCAGACAATCAGCCCCAGCATTTT; cdr3_aa: CASSSSADNQPQHF; d_call: .; v_call: TRBV7-2; j_call: TRBJ1-5; clone_size: .
cdr3_nt: TGCGCCAGCAGCCCGTTGACTAGCGGGAGTACAGATACGCAGTATTTT; cdr3_aa: CASSPLTSGSTDTQYF; d_call: TRBD2; v_call: TRBV4-3; j_call: TRBJ2-3; clone_size: medium-sized
cdr3_nt: TGTGCCAGCTCACCAGGACTGGGAGGGGGCGAGCAGTACTTC; cdr3_aa: CASSPGLGGGEQYF; d_call: .; v_call: TRBV18; j_call: TRBJ2-7; clone_size: .
cdr3_nt: TGCGCCAGCAGTGAGTCGAAGGCGGGAGGCCAAGAGACCCAGTACTTC; cdr3_aa: CASSESKAGGQETQYF; d_call: TRBD2; v_call: TRBV10-2; j_call: TRBJ2-5; clone_size: .
cdr3_nt: TGTGCCAGCAGCAAGACAGGGGGACGAGTTAATGAGCAGTTCTTC; cdr3_aa: CASSKTGGRVNEQFF; d_call: TRBD1; v_call: TRBV25-1; j_call: TRBJ2-1; clone_size: .
cdr3_nt: TGTGCCAGCAGCTTAGAAGAGGCCGGGGAGCTGTTTTTT; cdr3_aa: CASSLEEAGELFF; d_call: .; v_call: TRBV7-9; j_call: TRBJ2-2; clone_size: .
cdr3_nt: TGTGCCAGCAGGCACTCAGGGATCCCTAATGAAAAACTGTTTTTT; cdr3_aa: CASRHSGIPNEKLFF; d_call: .; v_call: TRBV28; j_call: TRBJ1-4; clone_size: .
cdr3_nt: TGTGCCACGGGTATGAACTATGGCTACACCTTC; cdr3_aa: CATGMNYGYTF; d_call: .; v_call: TRBV6-6; j_call: TRBJ1-2; clone_size: .
cdr3_nt: TGTGCCAGCAGCTTGCAGACAGGAGGCGGCGAGCAGTACTTC; cdr3_aa: CASSLQTGGGEQYF; d_call: .; v_call: TRBV5-4; j_call: TRBJ2-7; clone_size: .
cdr3_nt: TGTGCCACCAGCAGAGGTGTTGGGGGGGTGGGTCAGCCCCAGCATTTT; cdr3_aa: CATSRGVGGVGQPQHF; d_call: .; v_call: TRBV15; j_call: TRBJ1-5; clone_size: .
cdr3_nt: TGTGCCAGCAGTTTAGGGCACCTGAGCTCCTACGAGCAGTACTTC; cdr3_aa: CASSLGHLSSYEQYF; d_call: .; v_call: TRBV28; j_call: TRBJ2-7; clone_size: .
cdr3_nt: TGTGCCAGCAGTTTTAACAGCCAAGAGACCCAGTACTTC; cdr3_aa: CASSFNSQETQYF; d_call: .; v_call: TRBV27; j_call: TRBJ2-5; clone_size: .
cdr3_nt: TGTGCCAGCAGCTTAGGACTAGCGGCAGATACGCAGTATTTT; cdr3_aa: CASSLGLAADTQYF; d_call: TRBD2; v_call: TRBV7-2; j_call: TRBJ2-3; clone_size: .
cdr3_nt: TGTGCCAGCAGCGCGAGGACAGGGAGTATCGACAATGAGCAGTTCTTC; cdr3_aa: CASSARTGSIDNEQFF; d_call: TRBD1; v_call: TRBV7-9; j_call: TRBJ2-1; clone_size: .
cdr3_nt: TGTGCCACCCAGGCGACGGACTACAATGAGCAGTTCTTC; cdr3_aa: CATQATDYNEQFF; d_call: .; v_call: TRBV6-1; j_call: TRBJ2-1; clone_size: .
cdr3_nt: TGCGCCAGCAGCCAAGTCCGGACTAGCGGCGCCTACGAGCAGTACTTC; cdr3_aa: CASSQVRTSGAYEQYF; d_call: TRBD2; v_call: TRBV4-3; j_call: TRBJ2-7; clone_size: .
cdr3_nt: TGCGCCAGCAGCTCGGCAGCGCGGACAGGGGGTTATGACGAGCAGTACTTC; cdr3_aa: CASSSAARTGGYDEQYF; d_call: TRBD1; v_call: TRBV5-1; j_call: TRBJ2-7; clone_size: .
cdr3_nt: TGTGCCAGCAGTGAAGGGTTTGCGGGGGGGACCGGGGAGCTGTTTTTT; cdr3_aa: CASSEGFAGGTGELFF; d_call: TRBD2; v_call: TRBV2; j_call: TRBJ2-2; clone_size: .
cdr3_nt: TGCGCCAGCAGCTCAGAGGACAGCTTTTACAATGAGCAGTTCTTC; cdr3_aa: CASSSEDSFYNEQFF; d_call: .; v_call: TRBV5-1; j_call: TRBJ2-1; clone_size: .
cdr3_nt: TGTGCCAGCAGTTTGGCCGGGGTTTACAATGAGCAGTTCTTC; cdr3_aa: CASSLAGVYNEQFF; d_call: .; v_call: TRBV28; j_call: TRBJ2-1; clone_size: .
cdr3_nt: TGTGCCAGCAGCATGGGGCTAGCGGGAACCACAGATACGCAGTATTTT; cdr3_aa: CASSMGLAGTTDTQYF; d_call: TRBD2; v_call: TRBV5-6; j_call: TRBJ2-3; clone_size: .
cdr3_nt: TGTGCCAGCAGTGCCGAGGGGTCCCTGCCCCCACAGGGGCTGTTCTTC; cdr3_aa: CASSAEGSLPPQGLFF; d_call: TRBD1; v_call: TRBV6-4; j_call: TRBJ2-1; clone_size: .
cdr3_nt: TGTGCCAGCTCACCACTTCGACAGGGGGCGTCGAACACCGGGGAGCTGTTTTTT; cdr3_aa: CASSPLRQGASNTGELFF; d_call: TRBD1; v_call: TRBV18; j_call: TRBJ2-2; clone_size: .
cdr3_nt: TGTGCCAGCAGCTTACCCCCGGGACAGGTAGACACTGAAGCTTTCTTT; cdr3_aa: CASSLPPGQVDTEAFF; d_call: TRBD1; v_call: TRBV5-8; j_call: TRBJ1-1; clone_size: .
cdr3_nt: TGCGCCAGCAGCATCGGGATCAACTATGGCTACACCTTC; cdr3_aa: CASSIGINYGYTF; d_call: .; v_call: TRBV5-1; j_call: TRBJ1-2; clone_size: .
cdr3_nt: TGTGCCAGTAGTGAAGGGGGCTCTGGGGCCAACGTCCTGACTTTC; cdr3_aa: CASSEGGSGANVLTF; d_call: .; v_call: TRBV19; j_call: TRBJ2-6; clone_size: .